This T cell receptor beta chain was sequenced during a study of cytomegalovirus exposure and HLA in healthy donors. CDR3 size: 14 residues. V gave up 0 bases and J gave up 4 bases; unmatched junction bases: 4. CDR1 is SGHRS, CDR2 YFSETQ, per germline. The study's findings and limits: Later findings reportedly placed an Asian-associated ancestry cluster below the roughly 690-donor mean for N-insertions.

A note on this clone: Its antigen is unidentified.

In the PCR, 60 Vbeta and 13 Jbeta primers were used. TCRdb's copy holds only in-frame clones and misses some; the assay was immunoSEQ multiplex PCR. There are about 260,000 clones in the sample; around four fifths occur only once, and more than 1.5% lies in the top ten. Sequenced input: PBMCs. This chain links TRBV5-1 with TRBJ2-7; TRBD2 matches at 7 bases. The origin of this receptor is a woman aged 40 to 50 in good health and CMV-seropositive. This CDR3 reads CASSLGDYRYEQYF. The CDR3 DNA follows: TGCGCCAGCAGCTTGGGGGACTATCGGTACGAGCAGTACTTC.